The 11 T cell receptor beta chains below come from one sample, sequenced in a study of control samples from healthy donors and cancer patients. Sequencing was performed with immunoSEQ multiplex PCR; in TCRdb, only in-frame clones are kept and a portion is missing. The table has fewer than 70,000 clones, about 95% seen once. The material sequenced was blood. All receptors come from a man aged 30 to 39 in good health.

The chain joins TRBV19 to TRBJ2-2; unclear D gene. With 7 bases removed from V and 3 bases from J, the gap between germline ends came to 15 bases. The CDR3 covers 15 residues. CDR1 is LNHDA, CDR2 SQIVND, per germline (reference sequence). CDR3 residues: CASIEEAEDTGELFF. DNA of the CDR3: TGTGCCAGTATAGAAGAGGCTGAGGACACCGGGGAGCTGTTTTTT.

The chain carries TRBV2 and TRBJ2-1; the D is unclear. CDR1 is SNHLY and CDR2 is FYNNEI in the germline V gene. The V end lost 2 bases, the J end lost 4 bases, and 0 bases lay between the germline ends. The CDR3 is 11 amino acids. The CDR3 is CASSEYNEQFF. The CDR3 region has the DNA TGTGCCAGCAGTGAATACAATGAGCAGTTCTTC. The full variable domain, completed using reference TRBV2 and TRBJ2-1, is EPEVTQTPSHQVTQMGQEVILRCVPISNHLYFYWYRQILGQKVEFLVSFYNNEISEKSEIFDDQFSVERPDGSNFTLKIRSTKLEDSAMYFCASSEYNEQFFGPGTRLTVL.

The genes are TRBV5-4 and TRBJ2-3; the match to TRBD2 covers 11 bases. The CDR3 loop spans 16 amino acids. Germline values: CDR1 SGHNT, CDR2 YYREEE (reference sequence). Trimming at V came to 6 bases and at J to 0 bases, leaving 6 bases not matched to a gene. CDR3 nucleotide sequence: TGTGCCAGCATCCCGACTAGCGGGGCTAGCACAGATACGCAGTATTTT. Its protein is CASIPTSGASTDTQYF.

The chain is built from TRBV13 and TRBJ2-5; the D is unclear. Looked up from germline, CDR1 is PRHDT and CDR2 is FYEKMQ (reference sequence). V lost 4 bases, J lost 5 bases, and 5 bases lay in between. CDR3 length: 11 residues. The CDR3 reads CASSSTETQYF. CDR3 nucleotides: TGTGCCAGCAGCTCCACGGAGACCCAGTACTTC.

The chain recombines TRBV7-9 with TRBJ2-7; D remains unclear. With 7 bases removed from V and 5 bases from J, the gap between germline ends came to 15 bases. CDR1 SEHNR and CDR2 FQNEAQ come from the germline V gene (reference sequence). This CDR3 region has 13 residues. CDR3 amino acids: CASKASKTDEQYF. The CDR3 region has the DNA TGTGCCAGCAAAGCGAGCAAAACGGACGAGCAGTACTTC.

This chain's CDR3 is CATQWGSGNTEAFF. CDR3 coding DNA: TGCGCCACCCAGTGGGGGTCGGGGAACACTGAAGCTTTCTTT. J is TRBJ1-1 and V is TRBV10-2; possible D gene TRBD1, 5 bases. V was clipped by 10 bases and J by 1 base, with 16 bases between them. CDR3 length: 14 amino acids. CDR1 is WSHSY and CDR2 is SAAADI in the germline V gene.

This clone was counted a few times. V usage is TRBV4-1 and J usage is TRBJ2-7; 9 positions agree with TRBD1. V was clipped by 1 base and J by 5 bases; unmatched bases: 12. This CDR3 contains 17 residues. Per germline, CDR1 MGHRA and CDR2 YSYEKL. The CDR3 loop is CASSQGYPRDRVHEQYF. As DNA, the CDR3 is TGCGCCAGCAGCCAAGGGTACCCCCGGGACAGGGTCCACGAGCAGTACTTC.

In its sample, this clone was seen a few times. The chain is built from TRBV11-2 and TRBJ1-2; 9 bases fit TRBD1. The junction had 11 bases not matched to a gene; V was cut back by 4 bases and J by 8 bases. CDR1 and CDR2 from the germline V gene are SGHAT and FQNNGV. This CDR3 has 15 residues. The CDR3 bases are TGTGCCAGCAGCTCGGTACAGGGGGCGAGAAGAGGCTACACCTTC. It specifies CASSSVQGARRGYTF.

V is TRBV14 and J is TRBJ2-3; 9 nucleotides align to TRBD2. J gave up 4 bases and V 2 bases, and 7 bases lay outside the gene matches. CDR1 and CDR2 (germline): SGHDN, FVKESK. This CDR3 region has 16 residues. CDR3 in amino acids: CASSQFSGSIADTQYF. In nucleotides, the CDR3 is TGTGCCAGCAGCCAATTTAGCGGGAGTATCGCAGATACGCAGTATTTT.

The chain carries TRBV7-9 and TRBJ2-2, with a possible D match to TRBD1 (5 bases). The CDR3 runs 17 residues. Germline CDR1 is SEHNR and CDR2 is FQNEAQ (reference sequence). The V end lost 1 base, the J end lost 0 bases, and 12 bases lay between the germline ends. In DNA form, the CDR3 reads TGTGCCAGCAGCTTAGGGACGACAGTGGCGAACACCGGGGAGCTGTTTTTT. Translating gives CASSLGTTVANTGELFF.

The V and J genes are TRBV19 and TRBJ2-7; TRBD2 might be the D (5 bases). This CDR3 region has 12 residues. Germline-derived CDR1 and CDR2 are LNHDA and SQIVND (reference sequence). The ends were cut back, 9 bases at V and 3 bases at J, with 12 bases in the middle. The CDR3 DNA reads TGTGCCAGCGCCCCTGCGGGCTACGAGCAGTACTTC. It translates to CASAPAGYEQYF.